These T cell receptor beta chains were read from a single sample in a study of beta chain features in type 1 diabetes. TCRdb's table, derived via immunoSEQ multiplex PCR, lists solely in-frame clones and lacks some. Among more than 350,000 clones, over 10% were seen once, and the ten largest hold 0.045% to 0.05%. Material: naive CD4+ T cells from blood. The receptors derive from a woman aged 18-35 years in good health. The CDR3 runs from the conserved cysteine through the conserved F or W. Fields, in order: V gene, J gene, D gene, clone size, CDR3 protein, CDR3 DNA. D genes are given only for firm matches. Size is stated for part of the rows, as once, few or many counts, or as a class when the clone is expanded.

>TRBV7-2|TRBJ2-5|TRBD2|NA
CASSPPKEGLAGQETQYF
TGTGCCAGCAGCCCCCCCAAGGAGGGCCTAGCGGGCCAAGAGACCCAGTACTTC
>TRBV7-2|TRBJ1-1|NA|NA
CASSPSMVTEAFF
TGTGCCAGCAGCCCCAGTATGGTCACTGAAGCTTTCTTT
>TRBV4-1|TRBJ2-2|NA|few
CASSQYALPTRGVTGELFF
TGCGCCAGCAGCCAATACGCCCTACCGACTAGAGGGGTCACCGGGGAGCTGTTTTTT
>TRBV11-3|TRBJ1-1|NA|NA
CASSLDVRKISTEAFF
TGTGCCAGCAGCTTAGACGTGCGGAAAATAAGCACTGAAGCTTTCTTT
>TRBV25-1|TRBJ1-1|NA|NA
CASSDRVRTEAFF
TGTGCCAGCAGTGACAGGGTCCGCACTGAAGCTTTCTTT
>TRBV9|TRBJ1-1|NA|NA
CASSDTGLGTEAFF
TGTGCCAGCAGTGATACAGGGTTGGGCACTGAAGCTTTCTTT
>TRBV10-3|TRBJ2-5|NA|NA
CAISESWREQTQYF
TGTGCCATCAGTGAGTCGTGGAGAGAACAGACCCAGTACTTC
>TRBV7-2|TRBJ2-5|NA|once
CASSLRAVALSKETQYF
TGTGCCAGCAGCTTGCGTGCCGTCGCTTTGTCAAAAGAGACCCAGTACTTC
>TRBV5-1|TRBJ2-3|NA|NA
CASSSQTGDTQYF
TGCGCCAGCAGCTCCCAGACAGGAGATACGCAGTATTTT
>TRBV25-1|TRBJ2-5|NA|many
CASSTWAKQETQYF
TGTGCCAGCAGTACTTGGGCCAAACAAGAGACCCAGTACTTC
>TRBV4-2|TRBJ2-4|TRBD2|few
CASSQKIPGGVAKNIQYF
TGTGCCAGCAGCCAGAAAATCCCCGGGGGGGTCGCCAAAAACATTCAGTACTTC
>TRBV2|TRBJ2-3|NA|NA
CASTDWGLGIRTDTQYF
TGTGCCAGCACCGACTGGGGTTTGGGGATCAGAACAGATACGCAGTATTTT
>TRBV7-2|TRBJ1-1|TRBD1|NA
CASSLRGQLPEAFF
TGTGCCAGCAGCTTAAGGGGGCAGTTGCCCGAAGCTTTCTTT
>TRBV2|TRBJ2-1|NA|NA
CASSEALPFNEQFF
TGTGCCAGCAGTGAAGCGCTCCCTTTCAATGAGCAGTTCTTC
>TRBV7-2|TRBJ2-1|TRBD2|few
CASSATSGAYNEQFF
TGTGCCAGCAGCGCAACTAGCGGGGCCTACAATGAGCAGTTCTTC
>TRBV7-9|TRBJ1-3|NA|NA
CASERTAAGNTIYF
TGTGCCAGCGAGAGGACAGCAGCGGGAAACACCATATATTTT
>TRBV5-1|TRBJ1-2|TRBD1|NA
CASSWGRDRVSGYTF
TGCGCCAGCAGCTGGGGCCGGGACAGGGTTTCTGGCTACACCTTC
>TRBV6-5|TRBJ2-3|NA|few
CACRGTDTQYF
TGTGCCTGTAGAGGAACAGATACGCAGTATTTT
>TRBV4-2|TRBJ1-6|NA|NA
CASSQEREWGGDNSPLHF
TGTGCCAGCAGCCAAGAGCGAGAATGGGGGGGAGATAATTCACCCCTCCACTTT
>TRBV30|TRBJ2-3|TRBD2|few
CAWSTGEGNTQYF
TGTGCCTGGAGTACGGGGGAGGGGAATACGCAGTATTTT
>TRBV4-1|TRBJ2-5|TRBD1|few
CASSQRDRGGETQYF
TGCGCCAGCAGCCAGAGGGACAGGGGGGGAGAGACCCAGTACTTC
>TRBV11-2|TRBJ2-1|TRBD2|NA
CASSPGLASYNEQFF
TGTGCCAGCAGCCCGGGACTAGCGTCCTACAATGAGCAGTTCTTC
>TRBV15|TRBJ1-6|NA|few
CATSRDTSNSPLHF
TGTGCCACCAGCCGGGACACCTCTAATTCACCCCTCCACTTT
>TRBV11-3|TRBJ2-3|NA|few
CASRTGGADTQYF
TGTGCCAGCAGGACGGGCGGGGCGGATACGCAGTATTTT
>TRBV2|TRBJ2-7|NA|NA
CASSEDVASYEQYF
TGTGCCAGCAGTGAAGATGTGGCCTCCTACGAGCAGTACTTC
>TRBV6-6|TRBJ2-7|NA|few
CASSYSDSYEQYF
TGTGCCAGCAGTTATTCCGACAGCTACGAGCAGTACTTC
>TRBV7-2|TRBJ2-3|NA|few
CASSPRAPMPTDTQYF
TGTGCCAGCAGCCCCAGGGCCCCGATGCCCACAGATACGCAGTATTTT
>TRBV7-2|TRBJ1-1|TRBD1|NA
CASSLATGGTEAFF
TGTGCCAGCAGCTTAGCGACAGGGGGCACTGAAGCTTTCTTT
>TRBV18|TRBJ1-5|NA|few
CASSPAWRDQPQHF
TGTGCCAGCTCACCCGCCTGGAGAGATCAGCCCCAGCATTTT
>TRBV7-9|TRBJ2-7|TRBD1|few
CASSLAGTGEHQYF
TGTGCCAGCAGCTTAGCCGGGACAGGGGAGCACCAGTACTTC
>TRBV9|TRBJ2-7|TRBD1|NA
CASSATGSSYEQYF
TGTGCCAGCAGCGCGACAGGGAGCTCCTACGAGCAGTACTTC
>TRBV5-6|TRBJ2-1|NA|NA
CASSLLGDPNEQFF
TGTGCCAGCAGCTTGCTAGGGGACCCCAATGAGCAGTTCTTC
>TRBV2|TRBJ1-5|NA|NA
CASSGGYLPQHF
TGTGCCAGCAGTGGCGGTTATTTGCCCCAGCATTTT
>TRBV7-9|TRBJ1-2|NA|few
CASIQSNTFLAGYTF
TGTGCCAGCATCCAGTCAAATACATTTCTGGCGGGGTACACCTTC
>TRBV4-3|TRBJ1-1|NA|NA
CASSPDLRRAEAFF
TGCGCCAGCAGCCCGGACCTACGAAGGGCTGAAGCTTTCTTT
>TRBV27|TRBJ2-5|NA|few
CASSQDPDYPRTQYF
TGTGCCAGCAGTCAAGACCCCGACTACCCGCGGACCCAGTACTTC
>TRBV6-6|TRBJ2-6|TRBD1|few
CASSYDRAGANVLTF
TGTGCCAGCAGTTACGACAGGGCTGGGGCCAACGTCCTGACTTTC
>TRBV29-1|TRBJ2-1|TRBD2|few
CSAGVRGSSYNEQFF
TGCAGCGCCGGGGTGCGGGGGAGCTCCTACAATGAGCAGTTCTTC
>TRBV7-9|TRBJ2-1|NA|NA
CASSLGAMASEQFF
TGTGCCAGCAGCTTAGGGGCGATGGCCTCGGAGCAGTTCTTC
>TRBV7-2|TRBJ2-4|NA|few
CASSKNQPVSWAKNIQYF
TGTGCCAGCAGCAAAAACCAACCTGTAAGCTGGGCCAAAAACATTCAGTACTTC
>TRBV7-2|TRBJ2-7|NA|NA
CASSLRGGIGSYEQYF
TGTGCCAGCAGCTTGCGAGGAGGGATAGGCTCCTACGAGCAGTACTTC
>TRBV11-2|TRBJ2-7|TRBD1|NA
CASSLVRTGPYEQYF
TGTGCCAGCAGCTTAGTGAGGACAGGTCCCTACGAGCAGTACTTC
>TRBV4-2|TRBJ2-1|NA|few
CASSQVSSSYNEQFF
TGTGCCAGCAGCCAAGTGTCGAGCTCCTACAATGAGCAGTTCTTC